Listed below are T cell receptor beta chains from one sample, sequenced in a study of blood T cell repertoires in COVID-19. Sequencing was performed with immunoSEQ multiplex PCR; in TCRdb, only in-frame clones are kept and a portion is missing. The sample consists of roughly 86,000 clones, around 92% of them appearing once. The sample was peripheral blood. These TCRs come from a woman aged 45-65 years in a cohort sampled during active COVID-19. Each CDR3 is given with its conserved first and last residue. Fields, in order: CDR3 protein, CDR3 DNA, clone size, J gene, D gene, V gene. D genes are given only for firm matches. For some rows the clone size is stated as once, few or many, or as a class when expanded; others skip it.

CDR3: CASSYSPGLSNEQFF; DNA: TGTGCCAGCAGTTACTCGCCGGGACTAAGCAATGAGCAGTTCTTC; size: -; J: TRBJ2-1; D: TRBD2; V: TRBV6-5
CDR3: CASSQRWASGGSSYNEQFF; DNA: TGCGCCAGCAGCCAGAGGTGGGCGTCAGGGGGCAGCTCCTACAATGAGCAGTTCTTC; size: -; J: TRBJ2-1; D: TRBD1; V: TRBV4-1
CDR3: CASSPLGTASSYEQYF; DNA: TGTGCCAGCAGCCCCCTCGGGACTGCGAGCTCCTACGAGCAGTACTTC; size: few; J: TRBJ2-7; D: -; V: TRBV7-9
CDR3: CASKMPGQQLRQHF; DNA: TGTGCCAGCAAGATGCCAGGTCAACAACTGAGACAGCATTTT; size: -; J: TRBJ1-5; D: -; V: TRBV2
CDR3: CASIRDRSSYNEQFF; DNA: TGTGCCAGCATTAGGGACAGGAGCTCCTACAATGAGCAGTTCTTC; size: -; J: TRBJ2-1; D: TRBD1; V: TRBV6-5
CDR3: CASTQEAGANVLTF; DNA: TGCGCCAGCACCCAGGAAGCTGGGGCCAACGTCCTGACTTTC; size: -; J: TRBJ2-6; D: -; V: TRBV5-1
CDR3: CSVLTGNTEAFF; DNA: TGCAGCGTACTTACAGGGAACACTGAAGCTTTCTTT; size: -; J: TRBJ1-1; D: -; V: TRBV29-1
CDR3: CASSESGQSEKLFF; DNA: TGCGCCAGCAGTGAGTCGGGACAGAGTGAAAAACTGTTTTTT; size: -; J: TRBJ1-4; D: TRBD1; V: TRBV10-2
CDR3: CSVVKQGANEQFF; DNA: TGCAGCGTTGTAAAGCAGGGGGCGAATGAGCAGTTCTTC; size: -; J: TRBJ2-1; D: TRBD1; V: TRBV29-1
CDR3: CASSPDRIVSNQPQHF; DNA: TGTGCCAGCAGCCCCGACAGAATAGTCAGCAATCAGCCCCAGCATTTT; size: -; J: TRBJ1-5; D: -; V: TRBV7-8
CDR3: CASTSRGQGEQYF; DNA: TGTGCCAGCACCTCCAGGGGGCAGGGGGAGCAGTACTTC; size: -; J: TRBJ2-7; D: TRBD1; V: TRBV6-5
CDR3: CASSAGLAGTDTQYF; DNA: TGTGCCAGCAGTGCGGGACTAGCGGGCACAGATACGCAGTATTTT; size: -; J: TRBJ2-3; D: TRBD2; V: TRBV6-4
CDR3: CASSHTGDKDEKLFF; DNA: TGTGCCAGCAGCCACACAGGGGATAAGGATGAAAAACTGTTTTTT; size: -; J: TRBJ1-4; D: TRBD1; V: TRBV6-5
CDR3: CASSTGQGDNSPLHF; DNA: TGCGCCAGCAGCACAGGGCAGGGGGACAATTCACCCCTCCACTTT; size: -; J: TRBJ1-6; D: TRBD1; V: TRBV5-1
CDR3: CATSTQNSNQPQHF; DNA: TGTGCCACTTCGACTCAAAATAGCAATCAGCCCCAGCATTTT; size: -; J: TRBJ1-5; D: -; V: TRBV24-1
CDR3: CAISPTSANTDTQYF; DNA: TGTGCCATCAGTCCAACTAGCGCTAACACAGATACGCAGTATTTT; size: -; J: TRBJ2-3; D: TRBD2; V: TRBV10-3
CDR3: CASSLEAGNEQFF; DNA: TGTGCCAGCAGTTTAGAGGCCGGGAATGAGCAGTTCTTC; size: -; J: TRBJ2-1; D: -; V: TRBV12-3/TRBV12-4
CDR3: CASSPNRGTYEQYF; DNA: TGTGCCAGCTCACCCAACAGGGGAACCTACGAGCAGTACTTC; size: -; J: TRBJ2-7; D: TRBD1; V: TRBV18
CDR3: CASSQGLAGIDTQYF; DNA: TGCGCCAGCAGCCAAGGACTAGCGGGAATAGATACGCAGTATTTT; size: -; J: TRBJ2-3; D: TRBD2; V: TRBV4-1
CDR3: CASSRLAGGVGYNEQFF; DNA: TGTGCCAGCAGCCGGCTAGCGGGAGGGGTGGGATACAATGAGCAGTTCTTC; size: -; J: TRBJ2-1; D: TRBD2; V: TRBV7-6
CDR3: CASSYLTGDLDYNEQFF; DNA: TGTGCCAGCAGTTATCTCACAGGGGATTTAGACTACAATGAGCAGTTCTTC; size: -; J: TRBJ2-1; D: TRBD1; V: TRBV27